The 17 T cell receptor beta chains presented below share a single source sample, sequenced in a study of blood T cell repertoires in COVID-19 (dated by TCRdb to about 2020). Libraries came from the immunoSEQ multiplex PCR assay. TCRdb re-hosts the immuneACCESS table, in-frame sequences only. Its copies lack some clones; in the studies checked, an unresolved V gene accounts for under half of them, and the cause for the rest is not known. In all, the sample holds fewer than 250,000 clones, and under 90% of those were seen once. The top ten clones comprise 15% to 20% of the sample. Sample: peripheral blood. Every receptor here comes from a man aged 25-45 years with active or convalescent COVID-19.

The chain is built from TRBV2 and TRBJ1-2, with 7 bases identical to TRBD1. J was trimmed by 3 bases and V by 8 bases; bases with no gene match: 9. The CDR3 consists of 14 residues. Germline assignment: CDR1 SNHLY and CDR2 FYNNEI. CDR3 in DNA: TGTGCCAGCTCCGAGACAGGGATAGACTATGGCTACACCTTC. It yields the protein CASSETGIDYGYTF.

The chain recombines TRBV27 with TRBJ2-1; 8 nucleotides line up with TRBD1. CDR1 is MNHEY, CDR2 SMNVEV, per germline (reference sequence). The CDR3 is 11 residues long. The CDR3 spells CGTGTYNEQFF. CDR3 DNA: TGTGGGACAGGGACCTACAATGAGCAGTTCTTC.

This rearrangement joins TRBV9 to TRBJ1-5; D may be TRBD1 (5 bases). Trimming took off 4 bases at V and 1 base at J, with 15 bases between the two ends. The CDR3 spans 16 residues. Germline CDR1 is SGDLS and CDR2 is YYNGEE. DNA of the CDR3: TGTGCCAGCAGCCAACCTCCAGGGCTGAGCAATCAGCCCCAGCATTTT. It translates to CASSQPPGLSNQPQHF.

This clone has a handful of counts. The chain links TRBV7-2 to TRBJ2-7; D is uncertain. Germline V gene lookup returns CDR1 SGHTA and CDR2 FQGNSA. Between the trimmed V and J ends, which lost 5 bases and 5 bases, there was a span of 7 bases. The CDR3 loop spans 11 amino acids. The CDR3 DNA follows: TGTGCCAGCAGCAATTACAACGAGCAGTACTTC. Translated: CASSNYNEQYF.

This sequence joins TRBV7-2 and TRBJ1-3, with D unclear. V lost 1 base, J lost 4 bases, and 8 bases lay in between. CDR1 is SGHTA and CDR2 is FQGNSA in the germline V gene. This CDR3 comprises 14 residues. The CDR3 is CASSLDRRGNTIYF. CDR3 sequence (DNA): TGTGCCAGCAGCTTAGACCGGAGAGGAAACACCATATATTTT.

The CDR3 region has the DNA TGTGCCAGCAGTGTGGGGGGGCGGGATAGCAATCAGCCCCAGCATTTT. It specifies CASSVGGRDSNQPQHF. The chain links TRBV2 to TRBJ1-5; D is perhaps TRBD1 (6 bases). The CDR3 spans 16 residues. Trimming stripped 4 bases from V and 0 bases from J, with 13 bases between. CDR1 and CDR2 (germline): SNHLY, FYNNEI.

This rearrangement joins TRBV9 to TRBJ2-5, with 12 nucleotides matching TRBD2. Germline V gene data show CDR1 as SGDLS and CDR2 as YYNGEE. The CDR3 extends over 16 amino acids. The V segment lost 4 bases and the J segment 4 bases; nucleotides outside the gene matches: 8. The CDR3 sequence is CASSMPSGGVGETQYF. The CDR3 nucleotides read TGTGCCAGCAGCATGCCTAGCGGGGGGGTCGGAGAGACCCAGTACTTC.

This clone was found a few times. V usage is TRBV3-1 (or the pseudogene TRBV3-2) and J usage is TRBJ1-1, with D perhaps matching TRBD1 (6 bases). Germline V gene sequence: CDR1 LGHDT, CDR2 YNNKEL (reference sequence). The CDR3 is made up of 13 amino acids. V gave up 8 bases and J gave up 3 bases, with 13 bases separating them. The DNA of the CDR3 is TGTGCCAGCGTAGGGGCAGGGGACACTGAAGCTTTCTTT. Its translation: CASVGAGDTEAFF.

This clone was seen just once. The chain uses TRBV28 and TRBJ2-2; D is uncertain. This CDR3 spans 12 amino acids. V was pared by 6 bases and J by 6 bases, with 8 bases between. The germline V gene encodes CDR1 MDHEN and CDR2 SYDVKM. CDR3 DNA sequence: TGTGCCAGCAGCAGGCAGTCCGGGGAGCTGTTTTTT. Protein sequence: CASSRQSGELFF.

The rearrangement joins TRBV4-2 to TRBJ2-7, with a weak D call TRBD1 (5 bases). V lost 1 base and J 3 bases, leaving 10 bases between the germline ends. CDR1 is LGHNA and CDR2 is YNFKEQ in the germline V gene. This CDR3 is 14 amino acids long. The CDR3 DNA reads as TGTGCCAGCAGCCAAGTAGTCCAGGGCTACGAGCAGTACTTC. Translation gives CASSQVVQGYEQYF.

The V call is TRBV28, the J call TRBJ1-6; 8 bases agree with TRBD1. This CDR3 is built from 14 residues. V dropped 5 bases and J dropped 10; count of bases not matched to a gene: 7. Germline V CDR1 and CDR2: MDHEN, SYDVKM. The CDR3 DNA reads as TGTGCCAGCAGTCCCCGGACAGGGTTGTCACCCCTCCACTTT. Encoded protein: CASSPRTGLSPLHF.

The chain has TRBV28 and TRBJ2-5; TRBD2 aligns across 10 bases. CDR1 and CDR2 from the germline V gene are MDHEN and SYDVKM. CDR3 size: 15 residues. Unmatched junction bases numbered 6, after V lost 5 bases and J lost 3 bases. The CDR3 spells CASSGPGTSEETQYF. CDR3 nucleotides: TGTGCCAGCAGTGGCCCTGGGACTAGCGAAGAGACCCAGTACTTC.

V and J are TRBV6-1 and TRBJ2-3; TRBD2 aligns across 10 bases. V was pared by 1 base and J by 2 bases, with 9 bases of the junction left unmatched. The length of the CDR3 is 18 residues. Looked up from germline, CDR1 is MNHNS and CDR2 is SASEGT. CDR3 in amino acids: CASSEDQLLAGNTDTQYF. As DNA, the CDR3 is TGTGCCAGCAGTGAAGACCAACTACTAGCGGGAAACACAGATACGCAGTATTTT.

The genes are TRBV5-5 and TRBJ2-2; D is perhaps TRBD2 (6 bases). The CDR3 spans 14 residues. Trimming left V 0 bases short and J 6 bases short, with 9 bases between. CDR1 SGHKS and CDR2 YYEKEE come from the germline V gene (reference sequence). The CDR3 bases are TGTGCCAGCAGCTTGGGTCCGGGGGCCGGGGAGCTGTTTTTT. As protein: CASSLGPGAGELFF.

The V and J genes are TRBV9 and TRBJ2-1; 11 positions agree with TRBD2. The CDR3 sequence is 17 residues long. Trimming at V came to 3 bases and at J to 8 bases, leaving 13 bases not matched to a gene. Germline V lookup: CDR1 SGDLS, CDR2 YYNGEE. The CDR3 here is CASSGGRVAGGYDEQFF. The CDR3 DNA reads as TGTGCCAGCAGCGGGGGCCGTGTAGCGGGAGGGTACGATGAGCAGTTCTTC.

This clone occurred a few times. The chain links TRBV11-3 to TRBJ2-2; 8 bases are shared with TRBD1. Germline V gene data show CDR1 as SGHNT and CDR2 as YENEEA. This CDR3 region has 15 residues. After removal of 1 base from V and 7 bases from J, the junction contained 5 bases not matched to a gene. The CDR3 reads CASSLGTGYGGELFF. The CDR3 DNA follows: TGTGCCAGCAGCTTAGGGACAGGGTATGGCGGGGAGCTGTTTTTT.

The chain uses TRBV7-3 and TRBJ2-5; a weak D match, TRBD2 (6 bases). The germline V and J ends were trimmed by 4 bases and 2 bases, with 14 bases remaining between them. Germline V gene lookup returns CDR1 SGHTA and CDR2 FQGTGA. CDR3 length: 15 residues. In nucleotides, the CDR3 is TGTGCCAGCAGCTCCTCCGGGACTTTACAAGAGACCCAGTACTTC. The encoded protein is CASSSSGTLQETQYF.